These 29 T cell receptor beta chains came from one sample sequenced in a study of blood T cell repertoires in COVID-19. Here immunoSEQ multiplex PCR was the method, and the copy in TCRdb shows in-frame clones only, minus some. The top ten hold around 25% of the sample, which has about 45,000 clones, 87% seen once. Sequencing input: peripheral blood. Receptors were obtained from a woman aged 80 or over in a cohort sampled during active or convalescent COVID-19.

V gene TRBV7-9 combines with J gene TRBJ2-3; 12 positions agree with TRBD1. The ends lost 4 bases at V and 2 bases at J; junction bases unmatched: 4. The CDR3 contains 16 residues. Germline-derived CDR1 and CDR2 are SEHNR and FQNEAQ (reference sequence). CDR3 amino acids: CASSSRDRGLTDTQYF. The CDR3 DNA is TGTGCCAGCAGCTCCCGGGACAGGGGGCTCACAGATACGCAGTATTTT.

The chain uses TRBV7-3 and TRBJ1-6, with 10 positions matching TRBD1. The CDR3 loop spans 14 amino acids. V was clipped by 5 bases and J by 8 bases; unmatched bases: 3. The germline V gene encodes CDR1 SGHTA and CDR2 FQGTGA. The CDR3 coding sequence is TGTGCCAGCAGCACGGGACAGGGGCATTCACCCCTCCACTTT. It is translated as CASSTGQGHSPLHF.

This clone appeared a few times. The chain joins TRBV4-1 to TRBJ1-1; 7 bases map to TRBD1. CDR3 size: 14 residues. The germline V gene encodes CDR1 MGHRA and CDR2 YSYEKL. V dropped 0 bases and J dropped 4; count of bases not matched to a gene: 2. The CDR3 spells CASSQENRGTEAFF. CDR3 bases: TGCGCCAGCAGCCAAGAGAACAGGGGCACTGAAGCTTTCTTT.

The chain joins TRBV14 to TRBJ2-1; D perhaps matches TRBD2 (5 bases). The CDR3 is 18 amino acids. Germline CDR1 and CDR2: SGHDN and FVKESK. Deletions cut 0 bases from V and 4 bases from J, with 19 bases between. The CDR3: CASSQERGRTPSYNEQFF. The CDR3 nucleotides read TGTGCCAGCAGCCAAGAGCGCGGGCGGACGCCTAGTTACAATGAGCAGTTCTTC.

V gene TRBV11-3 combines with J gene TRBJ2-5, with D uncertain. The CDR3 is 13 residues long. Trimming pared 4 bases from V and 5 bases from J, leaving 11 bases between. Germline assignment: CDR1 SGHNT and CDR2 YENEEA. Written as DNA, the CDR3 is TGTGCCAGCAGCTACTCCCCCAGGGAGACCCAGTACTTC. It codes for CASSYSPRETQYF.

The chain recombines TRBV6-5 with TRBJ2-1, with a weak D call TRBD1 (5 bases). V was pared by 7 bases and J by 6 bases, with 19 bases between. The CDR3 contains 15 residues. The germline V gene has CDR1 MNHEY and CDR2 SVGAGI. This chain's CDR3 is CASTQTAYRSNEQFF. The CDR3 DNA is TGTGCCAGCACCCAGACAGCGTATAGATCCAATGAGCAGTTCTTC.

The genes are TRBV27 and TRBJ2-7, with 13 bases matching TRBD2. Trimming removed 2 bases from V and 4 bases from J; junction bases left unmatched: 5. Germline V gives CDR1 MNHEY, CDR2 SMNVEV (reference sequence). This CDR3 contains 16 residues. CDR3 region: CASSLRGLAGVYEQYF. As DNA, the CDR3 is TGTGCCAGCAGTTTACGAGGACTAGCGGGAGTGTACGAGCAGTACTTC.

This clone came up once. This chain joins TRBV6-2 or TRBV6-3 and TRBJ2-3; maybe TRBD2 (6 bases). V was clipped by 2 bases and J by 2 bases, with 14 bases between them. Germline-derived CDR1 and CDR2 are MNHEY and SVGEGT. The CDR3 length is 16 residues. The CDR3 DNA is TGTGCCAGCAGTTACCCCCTTGGGAGGCTCACAGATACGCAGTATTTT. Encoded protein: CASSYPLGRLTDTQYF.

The chain couples TRBV18 to TRBJ1-1; D call uncertain. The germline V gene encodes CDR1 KGHSH and CDR2 LQKENI. The CDR3 consists of 13 residues. The V gene lost 1 base and the J gene lost 1 base, with 4 bases spanning the gap. The CDR3 sequence is CASSPRGNTEAFF. CDR3 sequence (DNA): TGTGCCAGCTCACCACGAGGGAACACTGAAGCTTTCTTT.

The CDR3, as DNA: TGTGCCACCTACAGGGACAGGGGAGGCACCGGGGAGCTGTTTTTT. It codes for CATYRDRGGTGELFF. The genes are TRBV6-5 and TRBJ2-2; 10 nucleotides align to TRBD1. V lost 10 bases to trimming and J lost 4 bases; unmatched junction nucleotides: 9. The CDR3 extends over 15 amino acids. In germline, CDR1 is MNHEY, CDR2 SVGAGI.

The chain links TRBV11-2 to TRBJ2-7; 11 bases line up with TRBD2. CDR1 is SGHAT and CDR2 is FQNNGV in the germline V gene. V was clipped by 6 bases and J by 3 bases; unmatched bases: 7. This CDR3 comprises 15 residues. The chain's CDR3 is CASSRLAGSHYEQYF. The CDR3 DNA reads TGTGCCAGCAGTAGACTAGCGGGATCCCACTACGAGCAGTACTTC.

The V gene is TRBV4-1, the J gene TRBJ2-7, with a weak D call TRBD2 (7 bases). CDR1 and CDR2 (germline): MGHRA, YSYEKL. The CDR3 totals 15 residues. The V end lost 6 bases, the J end lost 3 bases, and 18 bases lay between the germline ends. The CDR3 spells CASSISGGGIYEQYF. CDR3 DNA sequence: TGCGCCAGCAGTATAAGTGGGGGGGGCATCTACGAGCAGTACTTC.

The V call is TRBV11-3, the J call TRBJ2-5, with D perhaps matching TRBD2 (6 bases). V was shortened by 4 bases and J by 5 bases, with 11 bases between the two germline ends. CDR3 length: 13 residues. The germline CDR1 and CDR2 sequences are SGHNT and YENEEA. The CDR3 spells CASSSGSGETQYF. The CDR3 nucleotides read TGTGCCAGCAGCTCCGGGAGTGGGGAGACCCAGTACTTC.

The chain is built from TRBV27 and TRBJ1-1; 8 bases line up with TRBD1. CDR1 is MNHEY and CDR2 is SMNVEV in the germline V gene (reference sequence). V dropped 8 bases and J dropped 7; count of bases not matched to a gene: 12. This CDR3 spans 14 amino acids. CDR3 in DNA: TGTGCCAGCGGCTACTCGGACAGGGCAAGTGAAGCTTTCTTT. The encoded protein is CASGYSDRASEAFF.

This chain connects TRBV24-1 to TRBJ2-3; possible D gene TRBD1, 6 bases. V gave up 4 bases and J gave up 5 bases, with 15 bases separating them. Germline-derived CDR1 and CDR2 are KGHDR and SFDVKD. This CDR3 is built from 15 residues. The CDR3 sequence is CATSDPNQGRDTQYF. The CDR3 region has the DNA TGTGCCACCAGTGACCCGAATCAGGGGAGAGATACGCAGTATTTT.

This clone has a single count. The V and J genes are TRBV4-2 and TRBJ2-7, with 8 bases identical to TRBD1. The J segment lost 0 bases and the V segment lost 0 bases, leaving 7 bases of the junction unmatched. This CDR3 is built from 17 residues. Per the germline V gene, CDR1 is LGHNA and CDR2 is YNFKEQ. Here the CDR3 reads CASSQDFRQGSSYEQYF. CDR3 nucleotide sequence: TGTGCCAGCAGCCAAGATTTCCGACAGGGGAGCTCCTACGAGCAGTACTTC.

V and J are TRBV7-9 and TRBJ1-6, with 10 bases fitting TRBD1. The trim removed 4 bases at V and 8 bases at J, leaving 2 bases unmatched. The CDR3 is made up of 14 amino acids. Per the germline V gene, CDR1 is SEHNR and CDR2 is FQNEAQ (reference sequence). CDR3 sequence: CASSSGQGDSPLHF. The CDR3 DNA is TGTGCCAGCAGCTCCGGACAGGGGGATTCACCCCTCCACTTT.

The rearrangement links TRBV6-6 to TRBJ2-6, with 7 bases that match TRBD2. V dropped 5 bases and J dropped 3; count of bases not matched to a gene: 10. From germline, CDR1 is MNHNY and CDR2 SVGAGI (reference sequence). This CDR3 has 17 amino acids. CDR3 residues: CASSPGTTLRGANVLTF. In DNA form, the CDR3 reads TGTGCCAGCAGTCCCGGGACTACTCTTCGTGGGGCCAACGTCCTGACTTTC.

This clone is classed as large (0.1 to 1%). The V call is TRBV5-5, the J call TRBJ1-2, with 9 bases identical to TRBD1. CDR3 size: 16 residues. Trimming cost V 0 bases and J 8 bases; bases outside gene matches: 11. Germline V gene lookup returns CDR1 SGHKS and CDR2 YYEKEE (reference sequence). The CDR3 nucleotides read TGTGCCAGCAGCTTGGGCGGGACAGGGAACGTTTGGGGCTACACCTTC. It encodes CASSLGGTGNVWGYTF.

The rearrangement uses TRBV5-8 and TRBJ1-2; no definite D call. In germline, CDR1 is SGHTS, CDR2 YDEGEE. The CDR3 consists of 14 residues. Trimming took 1 base from V and 2 from J, leaving 9 bases between them. Here the CDR3 DNA reads TGTGCCAGCAGCTTGCTTGGAGGGAACTATGGCTACACCTTC. Protein product: CASSLLGGNYGYTF.

V usage is TRBV4-1 and J usage is TRBJ1-1; tentative D call: TRBD1 (6 bases). CDR1 and CDR2 (germline): MGHRA, YSYEKL. The length of the CDR3 is 17 residues. V shed 1 base and J shed 5 bases, with 20 bases lying between them. The DNA of the CDR3 is TGCGCCAGCAGCCAAGTGGGAGGGCGGATCCAGGGGACTGAAGCTTTCTTT. Amino acid sequence: CASSQVGGRIQGTEAFF.

J is TRBJ2-5 and V is TRBV7-3, with TRBD2 matching over 8 bases. This CDR3 spans 15 amino acids. Trimming at V came to 5 bases and at J to 4 bases, leaving 9 bases not matched to a gene. Germline assignment: CDR1 SGHTA and CDR2 FQGTGA. The CDR3 region has the DNA TGTGCCAGCAGCCCTACGAGCGGGGGCTTAGAGACCCAGTACTTC. It encodes CASSPTSGGLETQYF.

The chain has TRBV6-2 or TRBV6-3 and TRBJ1-6; perhaps TRBD1 as D (6 bases). The CDR3 spans 15 residues. V lost 2 bases and J 9 bases, leaving 14 bases between the germline ends. Germline V CDR1 and CDR2: MNHEY, SVGEGT. CDR3 loop: CASSYKQGMVSPLHF. For the CDR3, the DNA is TGTGCCAGCAGTTACAAACAGGGTATGGTTTCACCCCTCCACTTT.

J is TRBJ2-1 and V is TRBV6-2 or TRBV6-3; D is possibly TRBD2 (5 bases). Trimming left V 5 bases short and J 6 bases short, with 17 bases between. From germline, CDR1 is MNHEY and CDR2 SVGEGT. The CDR3 has 15 residues. The CDR3 is CASSLDFAPPNEQFF. CDR3 sequence (DNA): TGTGCCAGCAGTCTGGACTTCGCCCCCCCCAATGAGCAGTTCTTC.

The chain's CDR3 is CAISETQRELAYEQYF. The CDR3 nucleotides read TGTGCCATCAGTGAGACACAGCGGGAGCTAGCCTACGAGCAGTACTTC. The chain recombines TRBV10-3 with TRBJ2-7; 8 bases line up with TRBD2. The CDR3 sequence is 16 residues long. Germline trimming cut 2 bases from V and 2 bases from J; bases unmatched to any gene: 8. The germline gives CDR1 ENHRY, CDR2 SYGVKD.

The chain uses TRBV4-3 and TRBJ1-3; TRBD1 might be the D (6 bases). Germline lookup yields CDR1 LGHNA and CDR2 YSLEER. The length of the CDR3 is 16 residues. V lost 2 bases and J 2 bases, leaving 13 bases between the germline ends. DNA for the CDR3: TGCGCCAGCAGCCAAACCCAGGGGAGGGCTGGAAACACCATATATTTT. As protein: CASSQTQGRAGNTIYF.

This CDR3 is CASSPGAGLLYGYTF. The CDR3 nucleotides are TGTGCCAGCAGCCCTGGGGCAGGTTTGCTCTATGGCTACACCTTC. The chain employs TRBV7-8 and TRBJ1-2, with D perhaps matching TRBD1 (5 bases). There are 15 residues in the CDR3. Trimming removed 5 bases at V and 4 bases at J, with 17 bases between. Germline assignment: CDR1 SGHVS and CDR2 FQNEAQ.

The chain couples TRBV10-3 to TRBJ2-7, with D uncertain. This CDR3 is 15 amino acids long. Germline V gives CDR1 ENHRY, CDR2 SYGVKD. With 2 bases removed from V and 9 bases from J, the gap between germline ends came to 20 bases. The CDR3 sequence: CAISEVELLRSVQYF. CDR3 sequence (DNA): TGTGCCATCAGTGAGGTTGAGCTGCTACGTTCGGTGCAGTACTTC.

The rearrangement links TRBV24-1 to TRBJ1-2, with D unresolved. Germline lookup yields CDR1 KGHDR and CDR2 SFDVKD. The CDR3 has 13 residues. V was pared by 3 bases and J by 8 bases, with 12 bases between. The CDR3 here is CATSDPTFRGYTF. CDR3 sequence (DNA): TGTGCCACCAGTGATCCTACCTTTCGCGGCTACACCTTC.